This T cell receptor (beta chain) was recovered during a study of T cells in Graves' hyperthyroidism and ophthalmopathy. Study results and limitations: The majority of expanded thyroid clonotypes above 0.001 also appeared in blood.

This clonotype was seen ten or more times. Antigen specificity is unknown. The TCR beta CDR3 regions underwent amplification using RNA transcripts as the source. Researchers ran a first-round RT-PCR on the TCR CDR3 using the HTBI primer set. TCRdb reanalysed the multiplex PCR reads using MiXCR and keeps one entry per CDR3 protein. The sample lists fewer than 400,000 distinct CDR3 sequences, 15% to 19% occurring once. The CDR3 runs 14 residues. V gave up 8 bases and J gave up 3 bases, with 15 bases separating them. The germline gives CDR1 MNHNS, CDR2 SASEGT. The sequence derives from a woman between 18 and 29 years old with Graves' hyperthyroidism that later progressed to Graves' ophthalmopathy. The material sequenced was blood. V gene TRBV6-1 combines with J gene TRBJ2-3; D is unclear. CDR3 DNA: TGTGCCAGCTATAAAGGACCCGGGACAGATACGCAGTATTTT. As protein: CASYKGPGTDTQYF.